This T cell receptor (beta chain) was identified during a study of shared clonotypes between healthy human individuals. Here immunoSEQ multiplex PCR was the method, and the copy in TCRdb shows in-frame clones only, minus some. In the table there are 2 million to 2.5 million clones, roughly 95% of which are singletons. Germline-derived CDR1 and CDR2 are SGHTA and FQGNSA. This CDR3 is built from 12 residues. Trimming stripped 1 base from V and 8 bases from J, with 8 bases between. J is TRBJ1-2 and V is TRBV7-2; D call uncertain. The sample taken for sequencing was naive CD4+ T cells sorted from blood. The subset denotes: CD45RA+ positively selected. The receptor's source is a man younger than 30 in good health. CDR3 sequence (DNA): TGTGCCAGCAGCTTAGACCTAGTAGGCTACACCTTC. Translation gives CASSLDLVGYTF.